These 8 T cell receptor beta chains came from one sample sequenced in a study of T cell responses to AZD1222 COVID-19 vaccine. The assay was immunoSEQ multiplex PCR, and TCRdb's table has in-frame clones only and misses some. The data show about 130,000 clones, approximately 91% seen once. Sequencing used peripheral blood, obtained 28 days after the second AZD1222 dose. The receptors derive from an adult who received the AZD1222 COVID-19 vaccine.

This chain joins TRBV3-1 (or the pseudogene TRBV3-2) and TRBJ1-1; no reliable D call. The CDR3 is 12 amino acids. Germline values: CDR1 LGHDT, CDR2 YNNKEL (reference sequence). The V gene lost 3 bases and the J gene lost 2 bases, with 4 bases spanning the gap. CDR3 DNA sequence: TGTGCCAGCAGCCAGGACAACACTGAAGCTTTCTTT. Its protein is CASSQDNTEAFF.

This chain connects TRBV16 to TRBJ1-1; maybe TRBD1 (5 bases). CDR3 length equals 13 residues. CDR1 is KGHSY, CDR2 FQNENV, per germline. V lost 5 bases and J lost 2, with 9 bases in between. The CDR3 loop is CASSEQGNTEAFF. CDR3 nucleotides: TGTGCCAGCAGCGAGCAGGGTAACACTGAAGCTTTCTTT.

The gene calls are TRBV27 and TRBJ1-2; D unresolved. The V end was cut by 8 bases, the J end by 2 bases, with 15 bases between. Germline V gene sequence: CDR1 MNHEY, CDR2 SMNVEV (reference sequence). This CDR3 comprises 14 residues. DNA of the CDR3: TGTGCCAGCGCTATTGCGGGCAGCAACTATGGCTACACCTTC. It translates to CASAIAGSNYGYTF.

The V and J genes are TRBV24-1 and TRBJ1-5, with 10 bases matching TRBD1. Germline V lookup: CDR1 KGHDR, CDR2 SFDVKD. The CDR3 contains 18 residues. Germline trimming cut 1 base from V and 3 bases from J; bases unmatched to any gene: 8. The CDR3 loop is CATSDFPRDRGNNQPQHF. CDR3 nucleotides: TGTGCCACCAGTGATTTCCCCCGGGACAGGGGAAACAATCAGCCCCAGCATTTT.

The chain links TRBV27 to TRBJ2-7, with 15 bases fitting TRBD2. V was clipped by 4 bases and J by 5 bases; unmatched bases: 6. The CDR3 covers 16 residues. Germline V gene lookup returns CDR1 MNHEY and CDR2 SMNVEV (reference sequence). DNA for the CDR3: TGTGCCAGCAGTTGGGCTGGGACTAGCGGGAGGAACGAGCAGTACTTC. It encodes CASSWAGTSGRNEQYF.

This chain links TRBV13 with TRBJ1-3; perhaps TRBD1 as D (5 bases). In germline, CDR1 is PRHDT, CDR2 FYEKMQ (reference sequence). V was trimmed by 1 base and J by 4 bases, leaving 8 bases between them. The CDR3 covers 14 residues. CDR3 nucleotide sequence: TGTGCCAGCAGCTTAGTTAACAGGGGAAACACCATATATTTT. This codes for CASSLVNRGNTIYF.

This chain connects TRBV2 to TRBJ1-2; no definite D call. From germline, CDR1 is SNHLY and CDR2 FYNNEI. V was trimmed by 3 bases and J by 8 bases, leaving 13 bases between them. The CDR3 sequence is 13 residues long. The CDR3 nucleotides read TGTGCCAGCAGTGAGGTTGGCAGAGGGGGCTACACCTTC. It translates to CASSEVGRGGYTF.

The chain links TRBV3-1 (or the pseudogene TRBV3-2) to TRBJ2-1; 14 bases match TRBD2. The germline V gene has CDR1 LGHDT and CDR2 YNNKEL (reference sequence). With 6 bases clipped from V and 10 bases from J, the junction kept 8 bases outside the gene matches. There are 15 residues in the CDR3. The DNA for the CDR3 is TGTGCCAGCAGTCGACCGGGACTAGCGGGAGTCGAGCAGTTCTTC. It yields the protein CASSRPGLAGVEQFF.